A single sample is the source of the 17 T cell receptor beta chains below, sequenced in a study of tumor-infiltrating lymphocytes in localized non-small cell lung cancer. Measured with immunoSEQ multiplex PCR; TCRdb has only the in-frame clones, and not every one. Of 12,000 or so clones listed, more than 75% are singletons. Specimen: uninvolved lung tissue not adjacent to the tumor. The receptor set was obtained from a human donor with non-small cell lung cancer.

This clone was counted a single time. The V call is TRBV11-1, the J call TRBJ2-7; possibly TRBD1 for D (6 bases). Germline CDR1 and CDR2: SGHAT and FQDESV (reference sequence). Trimming shortened V by 0 bases and J by 8 bases, and 11 bases separated the two germline ends. The CDR3 consists of 13 residues. CDR3 nucleotide sequence: TGTGCCAGCAGCTTAGCGGGGGCAACGAAGCAGTACTTC. As protein: CASSLAGATKQYF.

The CDR3 is CASSLIEFTFGNEQFF. The CDR3 region has the DNA TGCGCCAGCAGCCTGATTGAGTTTACTTTTGGCAATGAGCAGTTCTTC. The chain carries TRBV5-1 and TRBJ2-1; D gene unclear. The V end was cut by 4 bases, the J end by 6 bases, with 20 bases between. The CDR3 length is 16 residues. Germline V CDR1 and CDR2: SGHRS, YFSETQ.

This clone is labeled as medium-sized. This chain links TRBV7-2 with TRBJ2-7; 7 nucleotides agree with TRBD1. Trimming at V came to 3 bases and at J to 7 bases, leaving 6 bases not matched to a gene. CDR1 and CDR2 from the germline V gene are SGHTA and FQGNSA. CDR3 length: 13 residues. CDR3 protein: CASSFRAGGEQYF. As DNA, the CDR3 is TGTGCCAGCAGCTTTCGCGCAGGGGGAGAGCAGTACTTC.

The chain uses TRBV6-5 and TRBJ2-3, with D unresolved. Germline assignment: CDR1 MNHEY and CDR2 SVGAGI. This CDR3 contains 14 residues. V gave up 6 bases and J gave up 0 bases, with 10 bases separating them. CDR3 sequence reads: CASSRVRSTDTQYF. Here the CDR3 DNA reads TGTGCCAGCAGCCGGGTGAGGAGCACAGATACGCAGTATTTT.

This sequence joins TRBV30 and TRBJ2-6, with D perhaps matching TRBD1 (7 bases). V gave up 5 bases and J gave up 4 bases, with 18 bases separating them. The germline V gene has CDR1 GTSNPN and CDR2 SVGIG (reference sequence). This CDR3 has 16 residues. The CDR3 sequence: CAWENPGGKGANVLTF. CDR3 DNA: TGTGCCTGGGAAAACCCAGGGGGGAAGGGGGCCAACGTCCTGACTTTC. The full variable domain, rest sourced from reference TRBV30 and TRBJ2-6, is SQTIHQWPATLVQPVGSPLSLECTVEGTSNPNLYWYRQAAGRGLQLLFYSVGIGQISSEVPQNLSASRPQDRQFILSSKKLLLSDSGFYLCAWENPGGKGANVLTFGAGSRLTVL.

The chain joins TRBV7-3 to TRBJ2-2; 7 bases fit TRBD1. Germline lookup yields CDR1 SGHTA and CDR2 FQGTGA. The CDR3 sequence is 15 residues long. J was trimmed by 7 bases and V by 1 base; bases with no gene match: 6. The CDR3 DNA sequence: TGTGCCAGCAGCTTAATAGGGGGCGCAGACGGGGAGCTGTTTTTT. It is translated as CASSLIGGADGELFF.

This clone was picked up one time. The chain links TRBV29-1 to TRBJ1-2; D unclear. Germline values: CDR1 SQVTM, CDR2 ANQGSEA. The ends were cut back, 0 bases at V and 4 bases at J, with 12 bases in the middle. The CDR3 length is 14 residues. CDR3 bases: TGCAGCGTTGAAGAAGACGAGGGTATCTATGGCTACACCTTC. It specifies CSVEEDEGIYGYTF.

V and J are TRBV28 and TRBJ2-2; D is possibly TRBD2 (7 bases). The CDR3 runs to 14 residues. The ends were cut back, 2 bases at V and 7 bases at J, with 11 bases in the middle. The germline CDR1 and CDR2 sequences are MDHEN and SYDVKM. The CDR3 is CASSLGGGGGELFF. DNA of the CDR3: TGTGCCAGCAGTTTAGGGGGGGGCGGCGGGGAGCTGTTTTTT.

The rearrangement links TRBV5-1 to TRBJ2-3; no definite D call. CDR3 length: 14 residues. The V end was cut by 2 bases, the J end by 4 bases, with 11 bases between. Germline CDR1 reads SGHRS; CDR2 reads YFSETQ. The CDR3 region has the DNA TGCGCCAGCAGCTTCTCTCAGACTTCAGATACGCAGTATTTT. This translates into CASSFSQTSDTQYF.

This rearrangement joins TRBV7-2 to TRBJ2-7; tentatively, D is TRBD1 (5 bases). CDR3 length equals 13 residues. The V gene lost 5 bases and the J gene lost 7 bases, with 15 bases spanning the gap. Germline lookup yields CDR1 SGHTA and CDR2 FQGNSA. The CDR3 DNA reads TGTGCCAGCAGCCCCTCGCCAGGGAATGAGCAGTACTTC. Its protein is CASSPSPGNEQYF.

The rearrangement uses TRBV11-2 and TRBJ2-7; D might be TRBD2 (7 bases). This CDR3 is built from 15 residues. Germline CDR1 is SGHAT and CDR2 is FQNNGV. The V and J ends lost 8 bases and 7 bases respectively, with 24 bases between them. The CDR3 here is CASVAGGAGNGEQYF. In nucleotides, the CDR3 is TGTGCCAGCGTCGCTGGGGGGGCCGGCAATGGAGAGCAGTACTTC.

J is TRBJ2-3 and V is TRBV5-4, with unresolved D. Trimming stripped 1 base from V and 6 bases from J, with 3 bases between. The CDR3 sequence is 11 residues long. Germline-derived CDR1 and CDR2 are SGHNT and YYREEE (reference sequence). The CDR3 region has the DNA TGTGCCAGCAGCTTGTTCGATACGCAGTATTTT. Translating gives CASSLFDTQYF.

The rearrangement uses TRBV10-3 and TRBJ1-1, with a possible D match to TRBD1 (6 bases). The germline gives CDR1 ENHRY, CDR2 SYGVKD. The CDR3 totals 13 residues. V was pared by 11 bases and J by 3 bases, with 16 bases between. CDR3 sequence: CAATTGRDTEAFF. The DNA for the CDR3 is TGTGCCGCGACCACAGGGCGAGACACTGAAGCTTTCTTT.

V usage is TRBV6-1 and J usage is TRBJ1-5; D call uncertain. Germline V CDR1 and CDR2: MNHNS, SASEGT. The CDR3 length is 15 residues. The CDR3 loop reads CASHLTPSGVQPQHF. The CDR3, as DNA: TGTGCTTCTCATTTAACGCCCTCAGGTGTTCAGCCCCAGCATTTT.

The V gene is TRBV10-3, the J gene TRBJ1-1, with D perhaps TRBD1 (5 bases). Germline V CDR1 and CDR2: ENHRY, SYGVKD. The V end was cut by 11 bases, the J end by 2 bases, with 15 bases between. The CDR3 loop spans 13 amino acids. CDR3 bases: TGTGCCGCCTGGACACAGGATAACACTGAAGCTTTCTTT. Translation: CAAWTQDNTEAFF.

This clone was counted a single time. The chain is built from TRBV9 and TRBJ2-2, with TRBD1 matching over 10 bases. CDR1 and CDR2 from the germline V gene are SGDLS and YYNGEE. The junction had 7 bases not matched to a gene; V was cut back by 3 bases and J by 5 bases. The length of the CDR3 is 16 residues. The CDR3: CASSAGQGVRTGELFF. The CDR3 DNA is TGTGCCAGCAGCGCAGGACAGGGGGTTAGGACCGGGGAGCTGTTTTTT.

By share, this clone counts as medium-sized (0.01 to 0.1%). A junction boundary mismatches the germline segment, possibly from a read error. The CDR3 spells CASSPSGTGTYGQYF. The CDR3 region has the DNA TGTGCCAGCAGCCCCTCCGGGACAGGGACATACGGGCAGTACTTC. This chain joins TRBV7-2 and TRBJ2-7; 9 positions match TRBD1. Germline V CDR1 and CDR2: SGHTA, FQGNSA. The CDR3 totals 15 residues.